Below are 8 T cell receptor beta chains sequenced from a single sample in a study of T cell responses to AZD1222 COVID-19 vaccine. The method was immunoSEQ multiplex PCR; TCRdb's version includes in-frame clones alone and lacks a portion of them. The sample lists about 42,000 clones, roughly 88% seen once, with 18% in the top ten. The sample in question was peripheral blood, obtained 28 days after the second AZD1222 dose. Receptor source: an adult who received the AZD1222 COVID-19 vaccine.

This clone was detected only once. This chain uses TRBV29-1 with TRBJ2-7; 8 bases map to TRBD2. Germline V CDR1 and CDR2: SQVTM, ANQGSEA. This CDR3 has 12 amino acids. The V and J ends lost 5 bases and 2 bases, in that order; junction bases with no gene match: 2. CDR3 nucleotide sequence: TGCAGCGTTCGGGAGGGGGCCTACGAGCAGTACTTC. This translates into CSVREGAYEQYF.

This clone was counted only a few times. The chain recombines TRBV7-3 with TRBJ1-1, with D maybe TRBD1 (6 bases). CDR3 size: 14 residues. The V gene's germline CDR1 is SGHTA and CDR2 FQGTGA. Trimming took off 5 bases at V and 4 bases at J, with 14 bases between the two ends. The CDR3 DNA follows: TGTGCCAGCAGCCCAATCGGGGGCAGCACTGAAGCTTTCTTT. This codes for CASSPIGGSTEAFF.

This clone appeared a few times. J is TRBJ1-3 and V is TRBV9; D gene uncertain. The CDR3 loop spans 16 amino acids. V lost 3 bases and J 4 bases, leaving 17 bases between the germline ends. The germline V gene encodes CDR1 SGDLS and CDR2 YYNGEE. CDR3 protein: CASSGDVRGGGNTIYF. The DNA of the CDR3 is TGTGCCAGCAGCGGAGATGTACGGGGTGGAGGAAACACCATATATTTT. Looking up the rest from reference TRBV9 and TRBJ1-3 gives the full variable domain: DSGVTQTPKHLITATGQRVTLRCSPRSGDLSVYWYQQSLDQGLQFLIQYYNGEERAKGNILERFSAQQFPDLHSELNLSSLELGDSALYFCASSGDVRGGGNTIYFGEGSWLTVV.

The chain carries TRBV5-1 and TRBJ2-1, with a possible D match to TRBD1 (6 bases). V gave up 0 bases and J gave up 4 bases, with 11 bases separating them. The germline V gene encodes CDR1 SGHRS and CDR2 YFSETQ. The CDR3 has 15 residues. CDR3 nucleotides: TGCGCCAGCAGCTTGGCATCCACAGGGTACAATGAGCAGTTCTTC. It yields the protein CASSLASTGYNEQFF.

This rearrangement joins TRBV19 to TRBJ2-2; D gene ambiguous. This CDR3 is 13 amino acids long. The ends were cut back, 5 bases at V and 6 bases at J, with 10 bases in the middle. The V gene's germline CDR1 is LNHDA and CDR2 SQIVND (reference sequence). CDR3 region: CASSLPVAGELFF. Here the CDR3 DNA reads TGTGCCAGTAGTCTTCCAGTGGCCGGGGAGCTGTTTTTT. The whole variable domain, remainder taken from reference TRBV19 and TRBJ2-2, is DGGITQSPKYLFRKEGQNVTLSCEQNLNHDAMYWYRQDPGQGLRLIYYSQIVNDFQKGDIAEGYSVSREKKESFPLTVTSAQKNPTAFYLCASSLPVAGELFFGEGSRLTVL.

This chain uses TRBV5-8 with TRBJ2-5; 8 bases are shared with TRBD1. Germline values: CDR1 SGHTS, CDR2 YDEGEE. The CDR3 spans 15 residues. The V and J ends lost 1 base and 2 bases, in that order; junction bases with no gene match: 4. DNA of the CDR3: TGTGCCAGCAGCTTGCCCGGGACAGGACAAGAGACCCAGTACTTC. It is translated as CASSLPGTGQETQYF.

In DNA, the CDR3 is TGCGCCAGCAGCCCGTCCGACGAGCTGTATGGCTACACCTTC. It is translated as CASSPSDELYGYTF. The V gene is TRBV5-1, the J gene TRBJ1-2; D is ambiguous. This CDR3 contains 14 residues. Germline CDR1 is SGHRS and CDR2 is YFSETQ. V shed 4 bases and J shed 5 bases, with 15 bases lying between them.

This chain joins TRBV6-5 and TRBJ1-2; TRBD1 is a possible D gene (5 bases). There are 12 residues in the CDR3. CDR1 and CDR2 from the germline V gene are MNHEY and SVGAGI. Trimming took 4 bases from V and 7 from J, leaving 10 bases between them. Written as DNA, the CDR3 is TGTGCCAGCAGTTTGGGGGGTGTTGGCTACACCTTC. It codes for CASSLGGVGYTF.